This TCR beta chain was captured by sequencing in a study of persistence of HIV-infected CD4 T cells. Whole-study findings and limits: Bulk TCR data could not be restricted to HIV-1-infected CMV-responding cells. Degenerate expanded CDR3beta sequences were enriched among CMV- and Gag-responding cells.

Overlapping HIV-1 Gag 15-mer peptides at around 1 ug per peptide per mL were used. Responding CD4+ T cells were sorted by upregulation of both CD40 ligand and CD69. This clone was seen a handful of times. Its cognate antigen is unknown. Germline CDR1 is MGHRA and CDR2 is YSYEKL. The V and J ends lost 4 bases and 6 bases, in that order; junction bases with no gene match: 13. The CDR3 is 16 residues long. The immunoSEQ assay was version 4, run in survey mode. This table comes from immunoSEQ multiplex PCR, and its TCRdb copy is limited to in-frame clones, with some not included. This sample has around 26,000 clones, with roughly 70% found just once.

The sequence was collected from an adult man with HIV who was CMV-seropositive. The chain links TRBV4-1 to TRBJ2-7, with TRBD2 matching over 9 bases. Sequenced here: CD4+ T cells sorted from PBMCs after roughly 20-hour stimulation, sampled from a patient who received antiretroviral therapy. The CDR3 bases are TGCGCCAGCAGCCCCTCGGAGGCGGGGGGGATTCGCGAGCAGTACTTC. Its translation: CASSPSEAGGIREQYF.